Sequencing of this T cell receptor (beta chain) was carried out in a study of identical twins. Trimming cost V 6 bases and J 9 bases; bases outside gene matches: 12. The CDR3 consists of 15 residues. Turning to this clonotype: Its matching antigen is unknown.

Study outcomes and limitations: Cross-sectional statistical analysis was relied on for the conclusions, without the same donors being followed.

Template switching added a universal primer site; cDNA carried unique molecular identifiers. Each CDR3 protein gets one entry after TCRdb re-called the 5' RACE reads with MiXCR. Of around 650,000 distinct CDR3 sequences in the sample, around 7.5% were seen once. These records were also assigned to another study, of yellow fever vaccine responses in identical twins.

The material sequenced was PBMCs. V gene TRBV12-3 or TRBV12-4 combines with J gene TRBJ2-1; 9 bases are a match to TRBD2. This TCR was recovered from a woman aged 18-29 years in good health. CDR3 sequence (DNA): TGTGCCAGCAGCCCACGGTTAGCGGGAGAGATTGAGCAGTTCTTC. It yields the protein CASSPRLAGEIEQFF.